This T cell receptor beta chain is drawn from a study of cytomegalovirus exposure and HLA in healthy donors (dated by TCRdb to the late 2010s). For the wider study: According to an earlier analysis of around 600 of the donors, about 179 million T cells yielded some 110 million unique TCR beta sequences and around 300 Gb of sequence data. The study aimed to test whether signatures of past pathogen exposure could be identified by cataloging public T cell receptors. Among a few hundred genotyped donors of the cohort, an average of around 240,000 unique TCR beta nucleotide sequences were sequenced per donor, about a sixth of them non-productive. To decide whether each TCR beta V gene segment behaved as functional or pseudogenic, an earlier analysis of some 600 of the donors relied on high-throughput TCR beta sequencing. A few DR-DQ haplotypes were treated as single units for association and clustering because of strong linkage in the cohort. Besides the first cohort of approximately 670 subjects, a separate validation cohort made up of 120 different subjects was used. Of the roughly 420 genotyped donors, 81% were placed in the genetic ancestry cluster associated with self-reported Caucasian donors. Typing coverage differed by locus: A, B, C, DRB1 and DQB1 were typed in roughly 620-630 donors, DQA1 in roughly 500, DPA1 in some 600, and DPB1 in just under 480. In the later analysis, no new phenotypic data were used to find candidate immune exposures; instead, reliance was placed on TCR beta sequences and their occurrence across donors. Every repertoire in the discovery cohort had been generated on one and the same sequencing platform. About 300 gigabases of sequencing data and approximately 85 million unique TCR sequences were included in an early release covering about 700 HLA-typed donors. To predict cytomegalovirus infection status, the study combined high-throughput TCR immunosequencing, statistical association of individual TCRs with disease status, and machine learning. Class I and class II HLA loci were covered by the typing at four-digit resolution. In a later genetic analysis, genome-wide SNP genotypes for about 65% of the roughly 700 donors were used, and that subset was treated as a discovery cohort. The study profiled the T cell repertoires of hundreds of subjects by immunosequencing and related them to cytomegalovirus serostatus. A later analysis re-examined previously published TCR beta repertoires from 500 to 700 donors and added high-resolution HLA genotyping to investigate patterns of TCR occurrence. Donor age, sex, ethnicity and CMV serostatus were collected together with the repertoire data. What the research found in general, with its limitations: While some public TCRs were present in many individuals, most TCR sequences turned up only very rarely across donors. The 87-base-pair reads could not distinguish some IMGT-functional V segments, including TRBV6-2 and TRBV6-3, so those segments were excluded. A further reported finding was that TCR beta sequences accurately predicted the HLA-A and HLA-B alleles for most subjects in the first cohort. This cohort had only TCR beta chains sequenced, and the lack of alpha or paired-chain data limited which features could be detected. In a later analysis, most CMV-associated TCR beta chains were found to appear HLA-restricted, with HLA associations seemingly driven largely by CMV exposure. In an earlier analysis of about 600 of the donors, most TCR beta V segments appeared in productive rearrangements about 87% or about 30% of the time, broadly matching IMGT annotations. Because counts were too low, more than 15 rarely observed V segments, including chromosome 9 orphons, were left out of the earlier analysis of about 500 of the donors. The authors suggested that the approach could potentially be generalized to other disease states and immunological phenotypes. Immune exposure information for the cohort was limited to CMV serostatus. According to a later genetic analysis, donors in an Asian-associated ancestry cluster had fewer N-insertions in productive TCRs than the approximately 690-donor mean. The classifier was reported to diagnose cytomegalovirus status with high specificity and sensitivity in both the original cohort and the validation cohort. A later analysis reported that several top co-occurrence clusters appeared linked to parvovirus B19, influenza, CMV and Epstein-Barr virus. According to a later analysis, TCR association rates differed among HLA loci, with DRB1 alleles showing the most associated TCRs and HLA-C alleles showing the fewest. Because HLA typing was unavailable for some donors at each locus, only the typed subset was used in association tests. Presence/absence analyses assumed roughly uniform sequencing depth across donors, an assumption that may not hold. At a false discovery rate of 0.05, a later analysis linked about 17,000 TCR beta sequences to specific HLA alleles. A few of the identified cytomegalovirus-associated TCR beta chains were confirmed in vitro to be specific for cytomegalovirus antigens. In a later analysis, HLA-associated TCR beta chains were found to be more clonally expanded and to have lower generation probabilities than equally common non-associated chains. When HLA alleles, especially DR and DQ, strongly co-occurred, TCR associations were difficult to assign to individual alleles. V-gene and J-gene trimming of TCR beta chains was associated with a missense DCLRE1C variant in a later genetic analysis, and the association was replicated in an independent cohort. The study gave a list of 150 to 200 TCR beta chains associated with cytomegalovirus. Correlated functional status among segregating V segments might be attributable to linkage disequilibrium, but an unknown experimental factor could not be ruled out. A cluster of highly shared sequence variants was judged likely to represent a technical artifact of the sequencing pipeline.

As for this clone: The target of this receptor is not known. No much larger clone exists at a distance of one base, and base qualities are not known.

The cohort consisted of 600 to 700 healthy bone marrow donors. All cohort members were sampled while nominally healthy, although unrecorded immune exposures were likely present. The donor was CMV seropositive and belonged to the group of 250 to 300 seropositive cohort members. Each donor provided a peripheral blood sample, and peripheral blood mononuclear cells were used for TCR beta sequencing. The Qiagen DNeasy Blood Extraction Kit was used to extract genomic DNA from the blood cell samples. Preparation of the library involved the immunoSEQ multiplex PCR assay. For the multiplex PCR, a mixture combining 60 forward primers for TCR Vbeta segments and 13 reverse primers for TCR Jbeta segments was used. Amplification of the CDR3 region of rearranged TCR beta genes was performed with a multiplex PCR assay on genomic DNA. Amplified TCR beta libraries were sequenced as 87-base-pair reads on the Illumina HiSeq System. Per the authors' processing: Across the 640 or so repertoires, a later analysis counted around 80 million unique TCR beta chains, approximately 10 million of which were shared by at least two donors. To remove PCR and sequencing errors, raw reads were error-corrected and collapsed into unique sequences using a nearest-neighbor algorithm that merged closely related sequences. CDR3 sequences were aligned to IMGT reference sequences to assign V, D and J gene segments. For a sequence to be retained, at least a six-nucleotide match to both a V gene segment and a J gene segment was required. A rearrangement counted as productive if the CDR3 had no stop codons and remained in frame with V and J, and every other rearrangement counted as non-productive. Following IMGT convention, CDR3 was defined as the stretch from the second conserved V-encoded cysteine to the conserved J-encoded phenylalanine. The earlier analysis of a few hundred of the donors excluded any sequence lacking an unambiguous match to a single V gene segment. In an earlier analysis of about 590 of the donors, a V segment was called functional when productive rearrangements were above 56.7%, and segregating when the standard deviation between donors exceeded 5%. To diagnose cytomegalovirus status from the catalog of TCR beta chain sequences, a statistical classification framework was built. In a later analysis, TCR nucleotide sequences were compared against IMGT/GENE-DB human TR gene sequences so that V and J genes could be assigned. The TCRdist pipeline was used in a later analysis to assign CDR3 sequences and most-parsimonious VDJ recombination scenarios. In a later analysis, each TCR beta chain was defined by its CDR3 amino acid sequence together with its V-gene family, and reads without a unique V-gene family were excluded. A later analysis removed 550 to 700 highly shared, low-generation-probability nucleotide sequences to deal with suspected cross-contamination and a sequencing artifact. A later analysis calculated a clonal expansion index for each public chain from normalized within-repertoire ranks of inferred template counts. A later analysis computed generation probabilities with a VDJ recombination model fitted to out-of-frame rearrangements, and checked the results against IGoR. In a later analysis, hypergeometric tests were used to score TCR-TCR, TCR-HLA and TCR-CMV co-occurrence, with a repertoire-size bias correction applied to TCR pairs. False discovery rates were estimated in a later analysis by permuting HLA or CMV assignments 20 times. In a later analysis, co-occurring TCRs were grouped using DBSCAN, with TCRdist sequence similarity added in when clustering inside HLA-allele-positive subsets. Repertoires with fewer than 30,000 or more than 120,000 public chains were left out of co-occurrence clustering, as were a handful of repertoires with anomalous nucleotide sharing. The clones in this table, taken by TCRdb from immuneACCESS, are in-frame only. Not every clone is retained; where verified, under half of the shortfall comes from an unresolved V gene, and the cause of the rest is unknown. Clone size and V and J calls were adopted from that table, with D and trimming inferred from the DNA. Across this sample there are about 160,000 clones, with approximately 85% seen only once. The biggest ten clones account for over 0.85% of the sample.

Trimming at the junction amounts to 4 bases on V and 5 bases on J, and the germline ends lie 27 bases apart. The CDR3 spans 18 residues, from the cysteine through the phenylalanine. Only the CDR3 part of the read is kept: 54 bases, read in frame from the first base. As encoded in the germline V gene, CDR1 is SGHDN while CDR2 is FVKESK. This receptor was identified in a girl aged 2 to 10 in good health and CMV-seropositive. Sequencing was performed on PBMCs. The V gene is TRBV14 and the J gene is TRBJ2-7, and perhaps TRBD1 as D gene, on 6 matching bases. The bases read TGTGCCAGCAGCCCTCTCTCCATAAAGGCTATTACAGGGAACGAGCAGTACTTC. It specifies CASSPLSIKAITGNEQYF.